What follows are 21 T cell receptor beta chains derived from one specimen sequenced in a study of T cells of healthy individuals. TCRdb re-derived calls from the 5' RACE reads in MiXCR, one entry per CDR3 protein. This table holds about 96,000 distinct CDR3 sequences, approximately 18% found once. The receptor set was obtained from a human donor in good health.

Ten or more counts support this clonotype. This rearrangement joins TRBV29-1 to TRBJ1-3; weak D call: TRBD1 (6 bases). Germline V lookup: CDR1 SQVTM, CDR2 ANQGSEA. The length of the CDR3 is 13 residues. Trimming pared 4 bases from V and 3 bases from J, leaving 10 bases between. DNA for the CDR3: TGCAGCGTTGGTGGGGGCATTGGAAACACCATATATTTT. Its translation is CSVGGGIGNTIYF.

The J gene is TRBJ1-2, the V gene TRBV27; possible D gene TRBD1, 5 bases. CDR1 is MNHEY, CDR2 SMNVEV, per germline (reference sequence). With 5 bases removed from V and 8 bases from J, the gap between germline ends came to 21 bases. The CDR3 consists of 15 residues. CDR3 nucleotides: TGTGCCAGCAGTCGCACCCCCCACGGGACTGGAGGCTACACCTTC. This translates into CASSRTPHGTGGYTF.

The chain recombines TRBV11-1 with TRBJ2-1, with a weak D call TRBD2 (5 bases). CDR3 length: 18 residues. Germline V gene lookup returns CDR1 SGHAT and CDR2 FQDESV (reference sequence). Deletions cut 1 base from V and 0 bases from J, with 16 bases between. The DNA for the CDR3 is TGTGCCAGCAGCTTAGATGGGTCACTAGTTTTCTCCTACAATGAGCAGTTCTTC. Encoded protein: CASSLDGSLVFSYNEQFF.

This clonotype was recorded a few times. The chain is built from TRBV6-2 or TRBV6-3 and TRBJ1-5; maybe TRBD1 (6 bases). With 5 bases removed from V and 1 base from J, the gap between germline ends came to 9 bases. The CDR3 loop spans 14 amino acids. Looked up from germline, CDR1 is MNHEY and CDR2 is SVGEGT. DNA of the CDR3: TGTGCCAGCAGTCTCGACAGGAGCAATCAGCCCCAGCATTTT. Its protein is CASSLDRSNQPQHF.

The rearrangement uses TRBV20-1 and TRBJ2-3; D unclear. The germline V gene has CDR1 DFQATT and CDR2 SNEGSKA (reference sequence). This CDR3 has 14 amino acids. With 6 bases removed from V and 0 bases from J, the gap between germline ends came to 13 bases. This CDR3 reads CSARPPSSTDTQYF. CDR3 nucleotides: TGCAGTGCCAGACCGCCCTCTAGCACAGATACGCAGTATTTT.

This clonotype has at least ten counts. V and J are TRBV20-1 and TRBJ1-2, with D unclear. Trimming removed 3 bases from V and 7 bases from J, with 12 bases in between. Per the germline V gene, CDR1 is DFQATT and CDR2 is SNEGSKA (reference sequence). There are 12 residues in the CDR3. In DNA form, the CDR3 reads TGCAGTGCTAGCTACGGGGATTCTGGCTACACCTTC. Translated, it gives CSASYGDSGYTF.

The V gene is TRBV12-3 or TRBV12-4, the J gene TRBJ1-4, with D unclear. The CDR3 is 14 amino acids. Trimming took 4 bases from V and 0 from J, leaving 6 bases between them. The CDR3 DNA follows: TGTGCCAGCAGTTCTCCCGCAACTAATGAAAAACTGTTTTTT. Translating it yields CASSSPATNEKLFF.

This clonotype was counted between two and nine times. This chain joins TRBV12-3 or TRBV12-4 and TRBJ2-7; 8 bases map to TRBD2. The J segment lost 11 bases and the V segment lost 5 bases, leaving 17 bases of the junction unmatched. This CDR3 is 15 amino acids long. In DNA form, the CDR3 reads TGTGCCAGCAGTCCGGATTTGGGTTGGGCGGGAGGAGAGTACTTC. Protein: CASSPDLGWAGGEYF.

V is TRBV5-1 and J is TRBJ2-1; TRBD1 is a possible D gene (6 bases). V dropped 0 bases and J dropped 9 bases, with 16 bases sitting between them. The CDR3 consists of 15 residues. CDR1 and CDR2 (germline): SGHRS, YFSETQ. Here the CDR3 DNA reads TGCGCCAGCAGCTTGGATGTTTGGGCGACAGGTGAGCAGTTCTTC. It codes for CASSLDVWATGEQFF.

This clonotype was counted many times. The genes are TRBV20-1 and TRBJ1-5; D gene unclear. The V end was cut by 3 bases, the J end by 5 bases, with 11 bases between. The V gene's germline CDR1 is DFQATT and CDR2 SNEGSKA (reference sequence). The CDR3 has 13 residues. DNA of the CDR3: TGCAGTGCTAGCGGTCGGACCGATCAGCCCCAGCATTTT. Protein: CSASGRTDQPQHF.

In DNA, the CDR3 is TGTGCCAGCAGCCAATCCAGCAGCCGAGTGTACTTC. Translated, it gives CASSQSSSRVYF. The chain couples TRBV14 to TRBJ2-5; D remains unclear. This CDR3 region has 12 residues. From germline, CDR1 is SGHDN and CDR2 FVKESK. V lost 2 bases and J lost 13, with 14 bases in between. The entire variable domain, with the rest obtained from reference TRBV14 and TRBJ2-5, is as follows: EAGVTQFPSHSVIEKGQTVTLRCDPISGHDNLYWYRRVMGKEIKFLLHFVKESKQDESGMPNNRFLAERTGGTYSTLKVQPAELEDSGVYFCASSQSSSRVYFGPGTRLLVL.

The chain combines TRBV7-3 with TRBJ2-4, with TRBD2 matching 7 bases. With 8 bases clipped from V and 2 bases from J, the junction kept 3 bases outside the gene matches. This CDR3 contains 13 residues. Per the germline V gene, CDR1 is SGHTA and CDR2 is FQGTGA. Written as DNA, the CDR3 is TGTGCCAGCCGAGCGGGAACCAAAAACATTCAGTACTTC. This sequence encodes CASRAGTKNIQYF.

This clonotype was seen only a few times. The rearrangement links TRBV20-1 to TRBJ1-3, with D unclear. The germline V gene has CDR1 DFQATT and CDR2 SNEGSKA (reference sequence). The CDR3 totals 12 residues. V dropped 5 bases and J dropped 3 bases, with 8 bases sitting between them. The CDR3 DNA reads as TGCAGTGCTGGAATTCATGGAAACACCATATATTTT. As protein: CSAGIHGNTIYF.

The chain has TRBV4-1 and TRBJ2-2; 12 positions agree with TRBD2. CDR1 is MGHRA, CDR2 YSYEKL, per germline. The CDR3 has 16 amino acids. Trimming removed 4 bases from V and 6 bases from J; junction bases left unmatched: 6. CDR3 loop: CASSLTSGGPAGELFF. CDR3 nucleotides: TGCGCCAGCAGCCTGACTAGCGGGGGACCAGCCGGGGAGCTGTTTTTT.

The CDR3 region has the DNA TGTGCCAGCAGTTTATTAGGTCAGGGGGCAGATACGCAGTATTTT. Amino acid sequence: CASSLLGQGADTQYF. The rearrangement joins TRBV28 to TRBJ2-3, with TRBD1 identical over 7 bases. CDR1 is MDHEN and CDR2 is SYDVKM in the germline V gene. Unmatched junction bases numbered 5, after V lost 1 base and J lost 4 bases. The CDR3 spans 15 residues.

V usage is TRBV28 and J usage is TRBJ1-5, with unresolved D. CDR3 length equals 13 residues. With 1 base removed from V and 0 bases from J, the gap between germline ends came to 1 base. Per germline, CDR1 MDHEN and CDR2 SYDVKM. The CDR3 sequence is CASSLSSNQPQHF. The CDR3 DNA sequence: TGTGCCAGCAGTTTATCTAGCAATCAGCCCCAGCATTTT. Using reference TRBV28 and TRBJ1-5 for the parts outside the CDR3, the full variable domain is DVKVTQSSRYLVKRTGEKVFLECVQDMDHENMFWYRQDPGLGLRLIYFSYDVKMKEKGDIPEGYSVSREKKERFSLILESASTNQTSMYLCASSLSSNQPQHFGDGTRLSIL.

At least ten counts were recorded for this clonotype. For the CDR3, the DNA is TGTGCCAGCAGGTTATATAGCAATCAGCCCCAGCATTTT. It specifies CASRLYSNQPQHF. The gene calls are TRBV12-3 or TRBV12-4 and TRBJ1-5; no clear D. This CDR3 region has 13 residues. Trimming pared 6 bases from V and 0 bases from J, leaving 6 bases between.

Only a few counts were recorded for this clonotype. The rearrangement uses TRBV6-5 and TRBJ2-1; 13 bases agree with TRBD2. CDR3 length equals 15 residues. CDR1 and CDR2 from the germline V gene are MNHEY and SVGAGI. V was clipped by 1 base and J by 9 bases; unmatched bases: 3. The CDR3 nucleotides are TGTGCCAGCAGTTACTTGGGGACTAGCGGGGCTGAGCAGTTCTTC. This encodes CASSYLGTSGAEQFF.

The rearrangement links TRBV6-5 to TRBJ2-5, with D uncertain. Germline V gene data show CDR1 as MNHEY and CDR2 as SVGAGI. V lost 0 bases and J lost 6, with 17 bases in between. The CDR3 runs to 16 residues. The CDR3, as DNA: TGTGCCAGCAGTTACTCGAGTCCGGGTCTGAGGCAGACCCAGTACTTC. Its protein product is CASSYSSPGLRQTQYF.

The chain combines TRBV21-1 with TRBJ2-3; TRBD2, the D gene given by the table, was not confirmed from the DNA. TRBV21-1 is classified as a pseudogene. This CDR3 has 14 residues. The CDR3: CASGGDSSTDTQYF. In DNA, the CDR3 is TGTGCCAGTGGGGGGGACTCAAGCACAGATACGCAGTATTTT.

The rearrangement joins TRBV20-1 to TRBJ2-5, with 8 bases that match TRBD2. CDR1 DFQATT and CDR2 SNEGSKA come from the germline V gene (reference sequence). Trimming took 6 bases from V and 1 from J; bases not matched to a gene: 16. The CDR3 contains 17 residues. In DNA form, the CDR3 reads TGCAGTGCCCTTGATAGTAGGTCCGCGGGGGGCCAAGAGACCCAGTACTTC. The encoded protein is CSALDSRSAGGQETQYF.